The T cell receptor (beta chain) described here comes from a study of CD8+CD57+ T cells in acquired aplastic anemia. This CDR3 has 14 amino acids. In germline, CDR1 is SGDLS, CDR2 YYNGEE. This clonotype was detected only once. A junction end diverges from the germline sequence, so it may reflect a read error. Individuals selected for sequencing had exhibited CD8+CD57+ cell expansion on flow cytometry. The TCR beta profiling, which covered VDJ combination and CDR3 sequence, was carried out using genomic DNA as the template. TCRdb ran MiXCR on the reads and lists one entry per CDR3 protein. The top ten hold roughly two fifths of the sample, which has more than 250,000 distinct CDR3 sequences, 70% to 85% seen once.

Source material: sorted CD4+, CD8+, or CD8+CD57+ T cells (not recorded which) from PBMCs. This receptor was taken from a human donor with aplastic anemia. The rearrangement uses TRBV9 and TRBJ1-5; D gene uncertain. The CDR3 protein is CASRPLGVTEPFYF. In nucleotides, the CDR3 is TGTGCCAGCAGGCCACTCGGGGTCACTGAGCCTTTCTATTTT.